The following is a T cell receptor (beta chain) sequence with its context. This clone was recorded a few times. Its antigen target is currently unknown. The gene nomenclature and germline references here are murine. The CDR3 goes on 4 residues after the read ends, and that part is filled in from the germline J gene. This sample also contains other DNA sequences that code for the same CDR3. The data were obtained in a study of CD8+ T cells in alopecia areata (dated by TCRdb to 2016 to 2018). Broadly, across the study: Skin from C3H/HeJ donors with spontaneous alopecia (6-12 months old) was grafted onto female C3H/HeJ recipients aged about 7-11 weeks. To study T cell clonal expansion in alopecia areata, the researchers applied high-throughput TCRbeta sequencing to both the C3H/HeJ mouse model and human patients. Human TCRbeta sequencing covered scalp tissue and sorted CD4+ and CD8+ peripheral blood T cells from patchy and totalis/universalis alopecia areata patients and healthy controls. Scalp clonality was compared among normal scalp (n=4), patchy alopecia areata scalp (n=8), and alopecia totalis/universalis scalp (n=8). The RNA source kit depended on sample type: the PAXgene miRNA kit for fixed scalp, the miRNeasy kit for PBMCs, and the RNeasy kit for mouse skin. TCRbeta CDR3 regions were amplified by immunoSEQ multiplex PCR using 35 Vbeta forward and 13 Jbeta reverse primers. The paper as a whole reports these results and caveats: Compared with mice, TCR sequences shared between patients were less clear, possibly partly because of HLA diversity across the patient population. Higher clonality and more expanded CD8+ clones were observed in lesional scalp than in normal scalp, particularly in alopecia totalis/universalis, a finding suggestive of antigenic drive. Unlike mouse skin, where gammadelta T cells dominate, normal human skin contains resident alphabeta T cells that get sequenced too, which complicates analysis of the scalp TCR repertoire.

Library creation used the immunoSEQ multiplex PCR assay. For TCR sequencing, RNA was extracted from every sample and reverse transcribed into cDNA to serve as template. SuperScript III was used to make first-strand cDNA, primed with a 2:1 mix of oligo-dT and random hexamers. A synthetic immune receptor repertoire was used to gauge amplification bias, and whatever bias remained was removed computationally. Sequencing of the libraries was done on Illumina HiSeq using 60 bp reads that spanned the CDR3 and were read from J toward V. The study's processing was this. Raw reads were preprocessed to remove errors, and CDR3 was defined by IMGT conventions from the conserved cysteine to phenylalanine. Clonality was computed by normalizing Shannon entropy by log2 of the number of productive unique TCRs and subtracting the result from 1. CD4 or CD8 identity of scalp clones was inferred by cross-referencing scalp TCRbeta sequences with sorted blood CD4 and CD8 repertoires. Not all clones reach the TCRdb copy of this immuneACCESS table, which keeps in-frame sequences only. Checked studies attribute under half of the gap to unresolved V genes and leave the rest unexplained. The V and J calls and clone size were taken over from that table, and D and trimming were inferred from the DNA. This sample has approximately 280,000 clones in the table, none counted a single time. The ten most abundant clones make up more than 1% of the sample.

Cells from mouse cutaneous lymph nodes were pooled, stained for CD4, CD8alpha, NKG2D, NKG2ACE and other markers, and then sorted on a BD Influx. CDR3 length: 14 amino acids, cysteine to phenylalanine. The DNA has 30 bases, all within the CDR3, and is read from base 1. V lost 0 bases and J lost 1 base; the stretch between them is 6 bases long. According to the germline V gene, CDR1 reads GKSSPN and CDR2 reads SITVG. The sequenced material came from CD4+ T cells sorted from a lymph node. The sequence joins TRBV31 to TRBJ2-2; the D gene identity is not certain. The receptor's source is a C3H/HeJ mouse with alopecia areata. This strain has the MHC haplotype H2-k. CDR3 region: CAWSLVRNTGQLYF. The sequenced part of the CDR3 DNA is TGTGCCTGGAGTCTTGTCAGAAACACCGGG.